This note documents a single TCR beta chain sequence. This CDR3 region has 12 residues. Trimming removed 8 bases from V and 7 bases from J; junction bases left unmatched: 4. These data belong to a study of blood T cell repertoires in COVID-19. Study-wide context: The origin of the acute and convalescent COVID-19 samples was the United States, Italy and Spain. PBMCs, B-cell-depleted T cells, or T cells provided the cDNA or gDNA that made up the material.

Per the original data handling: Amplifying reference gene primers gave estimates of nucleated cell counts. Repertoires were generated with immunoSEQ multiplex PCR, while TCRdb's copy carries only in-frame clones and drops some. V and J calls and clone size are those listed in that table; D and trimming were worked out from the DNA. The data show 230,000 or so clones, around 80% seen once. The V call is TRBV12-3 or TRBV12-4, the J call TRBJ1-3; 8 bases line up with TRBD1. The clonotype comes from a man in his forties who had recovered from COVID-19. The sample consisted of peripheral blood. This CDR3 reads CASGQGRNTIYF. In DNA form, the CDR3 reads TGTGCCAGCGGACAGGGAAGGAACACCATATATTTT.